The 25 T cell receptor beta chains below were found in one sample sequenced in a study of CD8+CD57+ T cells in acquired aplastic anemia. Genomic DNA constituted the template upon which TCR beta VDJ and CDR3 profiling was performed. MiXCR, applied by TCRdb to the reads, yields one record per CDR3 protein. The data hold over 150,000 distinct CDR3 sequences, with roughly 54% observed a single time. Previously, flow cytometry had revealed CD8+CD57+ cell expansion in the patients chosen for sequencing. The sequenced sample was sorted CD4+, CD8+, or CD8+CD57+ T cells (not recorded which) from PBMCs. These receptors originate from a human donor with aplastic anemia.

V usage is TRBV5-1 and J usage is TRBJ2-7, with a tentative D call TRBD2 (5 bases). Between the trimmed V and J ends, which lost 4 bases and 2 bases, there was a span of 13 bases. Germline-derived CDR1 and CDR2 are SGHRS and YFSETQ. This CDR3 contains 14 residues. The CDR3 spells CASSPRTEAYEQYF. In DNA form, the CDR3 reads TGCGCCAGCAGCCCGAGGACGGAGGCCTACGAGCAGTACTTC.

The genes are TRBV20-1 and TRBJ1-6; D may be TRBD1 (6 bases). The V gene lost 3 bases and the J gene lost 7 bases, with 16 bases spanning the gap. CDR3 length: 15 residues. Germline V gene lookup returns CDR1 DFQATT and CDR2 SNEGSKA (reference sequence). In DNA, the CDR3 is TGCAGTGCTAGGCAAACAGGGTACGGGAATTCACCCCTCCACTTT. It is translated as CSARQTGYGNSPLHF.

This clonotype was seen at least ten times. The chain carries TRBV11-1 and TRBJ1-1; 7 bases agree with TRBD1. Germline values: CDR1 SGHAT, CDR2 FQDESV (reference sequence). V lost 2 bases to trimming and J lost 0 bases; unmatched junction nucleotides: 12. The length of the CDR3 is 18 residues. The CDR3 DNA follows: TGTGCCAGCAGCTTAAGGACAGGAGGGGTTCGGATGAACACTGAAGCTTTCTTT. Translating it yields CASSLRTGGVRMNTEAFF.

The chain has TRBV20-1 and TRBJ1-1; no clear D gene. The V end lost 0 bases, the J end lost 1 base, and 9 bases lay between the germline ends. The CDR3 sequence is 14 residues long. Per germline, CDR1 DFQATT and CDR2 SNEGSKA (reference sequence). The CDR3 loop is CSARDLRKNTEAFF. The CDR3 DNA sequence: TGCAGTGCTAGAGATCTCAGAAAGAACACTGAAGCTTTCTTT.

This sequence joins TRBV2 and TRBJ1-6; D may be TRBD1 (5 bases). CDR1 is SNHLY, CDR2 FYNNEI, per germline. The V and J ends lost 1 base and 9 bases respectively, with 7 bases between them. The CDR3 totals 13 residues. Here the CDR3 reads CASSEERGSPLHF. CDR3 DNA sequence: TGTGCCAGCAGTGAAGAGAGGGGTTCACCCCTCCACTTT.

V gene TRBV12-3 or TRBV12-4 combines with J gene TRBJ1-2; D possibly corresponds to TRBD1 (5 bases). The V gene lost 5 bases and the J gene lost 4 bases, with 11 bases spanning the gap. The CDR3 extends over 13 amino acids. This chain's CDR3 is CASSGGTSYGYTF. The CDR3 DNA is TGTGCCAGCAGTGGGGGGACGAGCTATGGCTACACCTTC.

The chain combines TRBV19 with TRBJ1-2, with D possibly being TRBD1 (5 bases). Germline CDR1 reads LNHDA; CDR2 reads SQIVND (reference sequence). There are 13 residues in the CDR3. V was shortened by 1 base and J by 8 bases, with 11 bases between the two germline ends. Written as DNA, the CDR3 is TGTGCCAGTAGTATAGGGGGCACGGGAGGCTACACCTTC. Its translation is CASSIGGTGGYTF. Using reference TRBV19 and TRBJ1-2 for the parts outside the CDR3, the full variable domain is DGGITQSPKYLFRKEGQNVTLSCEQNLNHDAMYWYRQDPGQGLRLIYYSQIVNDFQKGDIAEGYSVSREKKESFPLTVTSAQKNPTAFYLCASSIGGTGGYTFGSGTRLTVV.

The V and J genes are TRBV7-2 and TRBJ2-6, with 7 positions matching TRBD1. This CDR3 contains 15 residues. The germline gives CDR1 SGHTA, CDR2 FQGNSA. Germline trimming cut 3 bases from V and 2 bases from J; bases unmatched to any gene: 1. The CDR3 region is CASSLTGTGANVLTF. CDR3 DNA sequence: TGTGCCAGCAGCTTGACAGGGACTGGGGCCAACGTCCTGACTTTC.

The rearrangement joins TRBV29-1 to TRBJ2-1; D unclear. CDR3 length: 14 residues. Germline CDR1 SQVTM, CDR2 ANQGSEA. The V end lost 1 base, the J end lost 4 bases, and 11 bases lay between the germline ends. The CDR3 DNA is TGCAGCGTTGAAGGGTTGGAGCGTTACAATGAGCAGTTCTTC. Its translation: CSVEGLERYNEQFF.

This rearrangement joins TRBV24-1 to TRBJ2-3; weak D call: TRBD2 (6 bases). Germline CDR1 and CDR2: KGHDR and SFDVKD. The CDR3 consists of 16 residues. The V and J ends lost 3 bases and 1 base respectively, with 13 bases between them. The CDR3 here is CATSDRDGSGTDTQYF. The CDR3, as DNA: TGTGCCACCAGTGATAGGGACGGGAGTGGCACAGATACGCAGTATTTT.

The V and J genes are TRBV19 and TRBJ2-1, with D perhaps matching TRBD1 (6 bases). CDR1 and CDR2 (germline): LNHDA, SQIVND (reference sequence). V was shortened by 2 bases and J by 10 bases, with 12 bases between the two germline ends. CDR3 length equals 13 residues. This CDR3 reads CASSIMGAFEQFF. Here the CDR3 DNA reads TGTGCCAGTAGTATAATGGGGGCATTCGAGCAGTTCTTC.

Turning to this clonotype: Given a much more abundant clone one base away, this may be a read error. This chain joins TRBV6-1 and TRBJ2-1, with TRBD2 identical over 11 bases. CDR1 is MNHNS and CDR2 is SASEGT in the germline V gene. CDR3 length equals 14 residues. In DNA, the CDR3 is TGTGCCAGCAGTCGTAGCGGGGGGGCTAATGAGGAGTTCTTC. It yields the protein CASSRSGGANEEFF.

This rearrangement joins TRBV10-1 to TRBJ1-6; D is uncertain. The CDR3 is 15 amino acids. V was clipped by 6 bases and J by 1 base, with 10 bases between them. The V gene's germline CDR1 is WNHNN and CDR2 SYGVQD (reference sequence). CDR3 sequence: CASSLGASYNSPLHF. Written as DNA, the CDR3 is TGCGCCAGCAGCCTCGGAGCGTCCTATAATTCACCCCTCCACTTT.

This clonotype was counted at least ten times. V and J are TRBV5-1 and TRBJ2-7, with 10 nucleotides matching TRBD1. This CDR3 region has 17 residues. J was trimmed by 0 bases and V by 6 bases; bases with no gene match: 12. Germline assignment: CDR1 SGHRS and CDR2 YFSETQ. CDR3 DNA: TGCGCCAGCACCGCAGACGCGAGGACAGGGGGCTCCTACGAGCAGTACTTC. Its translation: CASTADARTGGSYEQYF.

This chain connects TRBV29-1 to TRBJ1-1; a possible D gene is TRBD1 (5 bases). Germline CDR1 reads SQVTM; CDR2 reads ANQGSEA. The CDR3 consists of 13 residues. The V end lost 6 bases, the J end lost 0 bases, and 11 bases lay between the germline ends. CDR3 protein: CSVVRDVNTEAFF. The CDR3 DNA follows: TGCAGCGTCGTCCGGGACGTGAACACTGAAGCTTTCTTT.

The table lists this clonotype with many counts. V and J are TRBV7-8 and TRBJ1-3; D gene uncertain. Trimming removed 4 bases from V and 1 base from J, with 14 bases in between. Germline lookup yields CDR1 SGHVS and CDR2 FQNEAQ. The CDR3 loop spans 16 amino acids. CDR3 residues: CASSSDLKGSGNTIYF. For the CDR3, the DNA is TGTGCCAGCAGCTCGGACTTAAAGGGTTCTGGAAACACCATATATTTT.

The chain links TRBV7-2 to TRBJ1-6, with TRBD1 identical over 8 bases. The CDR3 sequence is 15 residues long. Germline V gene lookup returns CDR1 SGHTA and CDR2 FQGNSA. V lost 3 bases and J lost 9; bases outside the gene matches: 7. The CDR3 nucleotides read TGTGCCAGCAGCTTCTTAGGACAGGGAAGTTCACCCCTCCACTTT. Its translation is CASSFLGQGSSPLHF.

Concerning this clonotype: This may be a read error: a much more frequent sequence differs by one nucleotide. This rearrangement joins TRBV7-9 to TRBJ1-4, with TRBD1 as a possible D gene (5 bases). Germline V lookup: CDR1 SEHNR, CDR2 FQNEAQ (reference sequence). There are 14 residues in the CDR3. The CDR3 DNA reads TGTGCCGGCAGCCGGGACGGATTTAATGAAAAACTGTTTTTT. Protein: CAGSRDGFNEKLFF.

The chain carries TRBV2 and TRBJ1-3, with D unresolved. Trimming took off 7 bases at V and 0 bases at J, with 16 bases between the two ends. CDR1 and CDR2 (germline): SNHLY, FYNNEI. The CDR3 length is 16 residues. The CDR3 DNA sequence: TGTGCCAGCACCGAACGGCACAGCCTCTCTGGAAACACCATATATTTT. Amino acid sequence: CASTERHSLSGNTIYF.

The chain carries TRBV12-3 or TRBV12-4 and TRBJ2-5, with 12 nucleotides matching TRBD2. With V trimmed by 5 bases and J by 3 bases, 10 bases remained unmatched. The CDR3 spans 17 residues. The CDR3 bases are TGTGCCAGCAGTCAGACTAGCGGGAGTTTAAGGAAAGAGACCCAGTACTTC. Its translation is CASSQTSGSLRKETQYF.

The chain employs TRBV24-1 and TRBJ2-1; TRBD1 matches at 8 bases. Germline V CDR1 and CDR2: KGHDR, SFDVKD. This CDR3 is built from 16 residues. V lost 7 bases and J lost 1; bases outside the gene matches: 8. The CDR3: CATSPGGPQSYNEQFF. The CDR3 nucleotides are TGTGCCACCAGCCCAGGGGGCCCTCAATCCTACAATGAGCAGTTCTTC.

This clonotype was picked up many times. The chain joins TRBV12-3 or TRBV12-4 to TRBJ1-3; 8 nucleotides agree with TRBD1. Trimming removed 5 bases from V and 4 bases from J; junction bases left unmatched: 7. This CDR3 is built from 15 residues. CDR3 region: CASSHGQGNGNTIYF. As DNA, the CDR3 is TGTGCCAGCAGTCACGGACAGGGCAACGGAAACACCATATATTTT.

This clonotype was seen repeatedly, ten times or more. The genes are TRBV5-1 and TRBJ1-1; the D gene is possibly TRBD1 (6 bases). CDR1 SGHRS and CDR2 YFSETQ come from the germline V gene. The CDR3 runs to 15 residues. The V gene lost 0 bases and the J gene lost 5 bases, with 14 bases spanning the gap. The CDR3 is CASSLVLGARTEAFF. The CDR3 coding sequence is TGCGCCAGCAGCTTGGTGTTGGGGGCGCGGACTGAAGCTTTCTTT.

The genes are TRBV20-1 and TRBJ1-2; 9 bases fit TRBD1. CDR1 is DFQATT, CDR2 SNEGSKA, per germline (reference sequence). The CDR3 has 16 amino acids. The J segment lost 4 bases and the V segment lost 5 bases, leaving 14 bases of the junction unmatched. The CDR3: CSASQYHGTGSYGYTF. The CDR3 DNA sequence: TGCAGTGCTTCCCAGTACCATGGGACAGGGAGCTATGGCTACACCTTC.

The V call is TRBV19, the J call TRBJ1-2; D ambiguous. The CDR3 has 13 residues. Germline CDR1 and CDR2: LNHDA and SQIVND (reference sequence). The germline V and J ends were trimmed by 3 bases and 4 bases, with 9 bases remaining between them. CDR3 bases: TGTGCCAGTAGTATGCCCAGACTCTATGGCTACACCTTC. It translates to CASSMPRLYGYTF.